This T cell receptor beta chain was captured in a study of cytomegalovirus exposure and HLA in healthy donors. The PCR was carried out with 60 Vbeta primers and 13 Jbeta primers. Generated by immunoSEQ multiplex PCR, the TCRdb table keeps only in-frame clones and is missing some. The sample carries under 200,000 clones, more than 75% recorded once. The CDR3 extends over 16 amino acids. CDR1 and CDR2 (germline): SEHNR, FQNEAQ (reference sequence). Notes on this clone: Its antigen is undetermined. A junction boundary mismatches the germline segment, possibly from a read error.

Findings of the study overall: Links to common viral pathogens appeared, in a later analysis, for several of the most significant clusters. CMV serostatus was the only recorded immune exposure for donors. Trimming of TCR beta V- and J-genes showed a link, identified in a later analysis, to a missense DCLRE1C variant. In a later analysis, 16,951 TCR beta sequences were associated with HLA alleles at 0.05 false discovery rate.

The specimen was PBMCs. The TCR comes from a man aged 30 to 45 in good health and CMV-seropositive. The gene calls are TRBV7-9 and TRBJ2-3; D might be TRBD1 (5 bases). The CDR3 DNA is TGTTCCAGCAGCTTACCGACAGCGCCTTACACAGATACGCAGTATTTT. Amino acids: CSSSLPTAPYTDTQYF.